This T cell receptor beta chain was captured in a study of read filtering for tumor transcriptome and immune sequencing. Across the whole study: DNase treatment preceded whole-transcriptome library preparation.

This clonotype has ten or more counts. Every patient had bone marrow sampled while the disease was active. This library used around 400 ng RNA and molecular barcoded adaptors spanning alpha/delta and beta/gamma chains. TCRdb reprocessed the reads via MiXCR and lists one record per CDR3 protein. The sample carries 85,000 to 100,000 distinct CDR3 sequences, approximately 21% recorded once. Trimming pared 2 bases from V and 4 bases from J, leaving 11 bases between. The germline V gene has CDR1 MGHRA and CDR2 YSYEKL. The length of the CDR3 is 14 residues. The clonotype originates from a donor aged 40 or older with multiple myeloma. V gene TRBV4-1 combines with J gene TRBJ1-1; TRBD1 might be the D (6 bases). The material sequenced was a population of CD138-negative cells sorted from bone marrow. CDR3 residues: CASSQQQGFTEAFF. DNA for the CDR3: TGCGCCAGCAGCCAACAACAGGGATTCACTGAAGCTTTCTTT.